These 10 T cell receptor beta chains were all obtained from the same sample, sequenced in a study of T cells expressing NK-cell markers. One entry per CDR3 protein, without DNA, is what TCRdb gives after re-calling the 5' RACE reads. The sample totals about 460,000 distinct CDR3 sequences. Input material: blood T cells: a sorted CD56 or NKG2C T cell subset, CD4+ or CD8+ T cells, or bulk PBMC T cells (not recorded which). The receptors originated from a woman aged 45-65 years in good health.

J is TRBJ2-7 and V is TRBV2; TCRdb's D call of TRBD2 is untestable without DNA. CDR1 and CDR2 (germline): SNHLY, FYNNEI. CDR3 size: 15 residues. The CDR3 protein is CASSNPSGAGYEQYF.

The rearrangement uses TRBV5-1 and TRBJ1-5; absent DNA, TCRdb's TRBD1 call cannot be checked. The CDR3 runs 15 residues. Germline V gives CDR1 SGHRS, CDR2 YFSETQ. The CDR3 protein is CASSLEGRVGQPQHF. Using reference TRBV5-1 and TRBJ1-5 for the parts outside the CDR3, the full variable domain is KAGVTQTPRYLIKTRGQQVTLSCSPISGHRSVSWYQQTPGQGLQFLFEYFSETQRNKGNFPGRFSGRQFSNSRSEMNVSTLELGDSALYLCASSLEGRVGQPQHFGDGTRLSIL.

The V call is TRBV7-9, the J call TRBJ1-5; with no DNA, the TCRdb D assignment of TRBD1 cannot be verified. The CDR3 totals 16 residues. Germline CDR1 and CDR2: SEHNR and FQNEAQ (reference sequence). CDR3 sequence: CASSADSGGRNQPQHF.

CDR3 amino acids: CASSLRENTQYF. The chain joins TRBV3-1 to TRBJ2-3; without DNA, the TCRdb call of TRBD1 cannot be checked. CDR1 and CDR2 (germline): LGHDT, YNNKEL (reference sequence). CDR3 length: 12 residues.

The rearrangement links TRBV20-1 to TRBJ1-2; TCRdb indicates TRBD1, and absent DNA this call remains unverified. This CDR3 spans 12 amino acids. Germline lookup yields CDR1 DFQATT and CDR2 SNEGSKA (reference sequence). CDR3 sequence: CSARDGSRGYTF.

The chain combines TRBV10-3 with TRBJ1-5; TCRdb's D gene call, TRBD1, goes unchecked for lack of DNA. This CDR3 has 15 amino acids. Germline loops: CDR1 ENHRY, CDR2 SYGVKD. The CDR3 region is CATRPGDGSNQPQHF.

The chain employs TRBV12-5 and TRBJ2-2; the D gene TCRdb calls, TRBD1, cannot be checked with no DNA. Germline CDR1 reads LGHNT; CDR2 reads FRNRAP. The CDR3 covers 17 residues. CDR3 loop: CASGLVLGGTNTGELFF. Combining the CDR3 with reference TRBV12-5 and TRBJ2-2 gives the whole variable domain DARVTQTPRHKVTEMGQEVTMRCQPILGHNTVFWYRQTMMQGLELLAYFRNRAPLDDSGMPKDRFSAEMPDATLATLKIQPSEPRDSAVYFCASGLVLGGTNTGELFFGEGSRLTVL.

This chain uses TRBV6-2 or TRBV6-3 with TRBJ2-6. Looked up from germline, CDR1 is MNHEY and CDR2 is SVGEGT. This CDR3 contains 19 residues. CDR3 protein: CASNEVRSGWHSGANVLTF.

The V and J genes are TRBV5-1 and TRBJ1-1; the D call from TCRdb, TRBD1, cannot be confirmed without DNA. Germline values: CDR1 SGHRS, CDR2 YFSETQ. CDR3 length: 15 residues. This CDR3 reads CASSLAGQLNTEAFF. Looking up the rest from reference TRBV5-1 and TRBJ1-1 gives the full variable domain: KAGVTQTPRYLIKTRGQQVTLSCSPISGHRSVSWYQQTPGQGLQFLFEYFSETQRNKGNFPGRFSGRQFSNSRSEMNVSTLELGDSALYLCASSLAGQLNTEAFFGQGTRLTVV.

The CDR3: CATSDPSGAHYGYTF. The J gene is TRBJ1-2, the V gene TRBV24-1. The CDR3 contains 15 residues. Germline V gene data show CDR1 as KGHDR and CDR2 as SFDVKD.